Listed here are 14 T cell receptor beta chains from one sample, sequenced in a study of T cell responses to AZD1222 COVID-19 vaccine. Method: immunoSEQ multiplex PCR; TCRdb's copy keeps in-frame clones and lacks some. This sample has 150,000 to 200,000 clones, with roughly 88% found just once. Sequenced here: peripheral blood, sampled on day 0 of AZD1222 vaccination. These receptors all stem from an adult in good health.

The chain carries TRBV6-5 and TRBJ2-3; no reliable D call. CDR1 and CDR2 from the germline V gene are MNHEY and SVGAGI. CDR3 length: 14 amino acids. Trimming pared 11 bases from V and 0 bases from J, leaving 15 bases between. The CDR3 DNA follows: TGTGCCGGAGCACACTACGTCAGCACAGATACGCAGTATTTT. Its translation: CAGAHYVSTDTQYF.

The genes are TRBV7-2 and TRBJ1-4; no firm D call. Trimming pared 1 base from V and 4 bases from J, leaving 7 bases between. This CDR3 is 14 amino acids long. Germline values: CDR1 SGHTA, CDR2 FQGNSA. CDR3 region: CASSLEQSNEKLFF. The CDR3 DNA reads TGTGCCAGCAGCTTAGAACAGAGTAATGAAAAACTGTTTTTT.

The gene calls are TRBV7-9 and TRBJ2-1; D gene unclear. Trimming stripped 3 bases from V and 1 base from J, with 7 bases between. The CDR3 consists of 14 residues. Germline V gene sequence: CDR1 SEHNR, CDR2 FQNEAQ (reference sequence). CDR3 sequence reads: CASSFDLSYNEQFF. CDR3 sequence (DNA): TGTGCCAGCAGCTTTGACTTATCCTACAATGAGCAGTTCTTC.

The genes are TRBV6-5 and TRBJ2-2; 14 bases are a match to TRBD2. Germline CDR1 MNHEY, CDR2 SVGAGI. The CDR3 consists of 14 residues. Trimming at V came to 7 bases and at J to 6 bases, leaving 1 base not matched to a gene. This chain's CDR3 is CASMGLAGAGELFF. The DNA of the CDR3 is TGTGCCAGCATGGGACTAGCGGGAGCCGGGGAGCTGTTTTTT.

The chain recombines TRBV19 with TRBJ2-1; TRBD2 agrees at 8 bases. Trimming took 1 base from V and 0 from J; bases not matched to a gene: 2. The CDR3 runs 16 residues. Per the germline V gene, CDR1 is LNHDA and CDR2 is SQIVND (reference sequence). The CDR3 sequence is CASSIGSGSSYNEQFF. The DNA of the CDR3 is TGTGCCAGTAGTATAGGGAGCGGGAGCTCCTACAATGAGCAGTTCTTC.

The sample holds one count of this clone. The chain is built from TRBV28 and TRBJ1-2; D is uncertain. The germline gives CDR1 MDHEN, CDR2 SYDVKM. Trimming removed 7 bases at V and 2 bases at J, with 14 bases between. This CDR3 spans 14 amino acids. CDR3 region: CASTLLRENYGYTF. The CDR3 nucleotides are TGTGCCAGCACCCTCCTTCGGGAGAACTATGGCTACACCTTC.

The chain recombines TRBV5-6 with TRBJ1-5; D gene uncertain. Trimming shortened V by 1 base and J by 6 bases, and 8 bases separated the two germline ends. The CDR3 is 13 amino acids. Germline V gene lookup returns CDR1 SGHDT and CDR2 YYEEEE. The DNA of the CDR3 is TGTGCCAGCAGCTTGTACCTAGGTCAGCCCCAGCATTTT. It encodes CASSLYLGQPQHF.

The rearrangement joins TRBV24-1 to TRBJ2-3, with D possibly being TRBD1 (6 bases). The CDR3 covers 15 residues. V gave up 7 bases and J gave up 0 bases, with 13 bases separating them. The V gene's germline CDR1 is KGHDR and CDR2 SFDVKD. The CDR3 sequence is CATSGDRTSTDTQYF. CDR3 sequence (DNA): TGTGCCACCAGCGGAGACAGGACTAGCACAGATACGCAGTATTTT.

This rearrangement joins TRBV9 to TRBJ2-1; possible D gene TRBD2, 6 bases. The CDR3 runs 16 residues. The germline V and J ends were trimmed by 2 bases and 0 bases, with 12 bases remaining between them. CDR1 is SGDLS, CDR2 YYNGEE, per germline. For the CDR3, the DNA is TGTGCCAGCAGCGTCAGACTAGATCCCTCCTACAATGAGCAGTTCTTC. This encodes CASSVRLDPSYNEQFF.

The CDR3 region has the DNA TGTGCCAGCAGTTACCATCTACAGGGGGCGGGTGAAAAACTGTTTTTT. Translated: CASSYHLQGAGEKLFF. This chain connects TRBV6-5 to TRBJ1-4; TRBD1 aligns across 9 bases. Germline CDR1 and CDR2: MNHEY and SVGAGI. Unmatched junction bases numbered 8, after V lost 2 bases and J lost 7 bases. The CDR3 sequence is 16 residues long.

The V call is TRBV9, the J call TRBJ1-4, with TRBD1 identical over 7 bases. V lost 4 bases, J lost 4 bases, and 10 bases stayed unmatched. Germline lookup yields CDR1 SGDLS and CDR2 YYNGEE. The CDR3 covers 16 residues. The CDR3 sequence: CASSSGQVPNNEKLFF. For the CDR3, the DNA is TGTGCCAGCAGCTCCGGACAGGTGCCCAATAATGAAAAACTGTTTTTT.

As regards this clone: The sample contains more than one DNA sequence encoding this CDR3. The chain is built from TRBV9 and TRBJ1-3; no definite D call. Germline V CDR1 and CDR2: SGDLS, YYNGEE. The V gene lost 2 bases and the J gene lost 0 bases, with 6 bases spanning the gap. The CDR3 spans 14 residues. The DNA of the CDR3 is TGTGCCAGCAGCGTGGCAGGCTCTGGAAACACCATATATTTT. It codes for CASSVAGSGNTIYF.

The J gene is TRBJ1-2, the V gene TRBV4-1, with D possibly matching TRBD1 (5 bases). The CDR3 is made up of 17 amino acids. V lost 0 bases and J 1 base, leaving 15 bases between the germline ends. Germline loops: CDR1 MGHRA, CDR2 YSYEKL. The CDR3 bases are TGCGCCAGCAGCCAAGACGGTGGGGGAAAACTTAACTATGGCTACACCTTC. Translated, it gives CASSQDGGGKLNYGYTF.

The V gene is TRBV24-1, the J gene TRBJ1-1; perhaps TRBD1 as D (5 bases). This CDR3 contains 13 residues. The ends were cut back, 9 bases at V and 6 bases at J, with 16 bases in the middle. Germline V gene lookup returns CDR1 KGHDR and CDR2 SFDVKD. The chain's CDR3 is CATREGQGSEAFF. As DNA, the CDR3 is TGTGCCACCCGGGAAGGGCAGGGTTCTGAAGCTTTCTTT.